This is a list of T cell receptor beta chains from one sample in a study of naive and memory T cell subsets. TCRdb re-analysed the UMI-ligation and nested PCR reads in MiXCR, keeping a single row per CDR3 protein. This table has roughly 150,000 distinct CDR3 sequences, under 25% appearing once. Sequencing used naive CD4+ T cells from blood. The receptors derive from a human donor in good health. The CDR3 runs from the conserved cysteine through the conserved F or W. The D gene is left open where the match is weak. Some rows have no size entry. The others give once, few or many, or a class for an expanded clone.

V gene: TRBV6-1
D gene: TRBD2
clone size: .
J gene: TRBJ2-3
CDR3 protein: CASSELAGGPDTQYF
CDR3 DNA: TGTGCCAGCAGTGAACTAGCGGGAGGGCCGGATACGCAGTATTTT

V gene: TRBV20-1
D gene: TRBD2
clone size: few
J gene: TRBJ2-1
CDR3 protein: CSAREGSGLLRNEQFF
CDR3 DNA: TGCAGTGCTAGGGAGGGATCGGGACTACTACGCAATGAGCAGTTCTTC

V gene: TRBV25-1
D gene: TRBD2
clone size: .
J gene: TRBJ2-3
CDR3 protein: CASSESVSGRADTQYF
CDR3 DNA: TGTGCCAGCAGTGAATCCGTGAGCGGGAGGGCAGATACGCAGTATTTT

V gene: TRBV28
D gene: .
clone size: few
J gene: TRBJ1-5
CDR3 protein: CASTTGSSPQHF
CDR3 DNA: TGTGCCAGCACCACCGGCAGTTCGCCCCAGCATTTT

V gene: TRBV4-1
D gene: .
clone size: few
J gene: TRBJ2-7
CDR3 protein: CASSQTRGQSHSYEQYF
CDR3 DNA: TGCGCCAGCAGCCAGACCCGTGGACAGTCCCACTCCTACGAGCAGTACTTC

V gene: TRBV3-1
D gene: .
clone size: .
J gene: TRBJ2-7
CDR3 protein: CASSQGGVRSYEQYF
CDR3 DNA: TGTGCCAGCAGCCAAGGGGGGGTCAGGTCCTACGAGCAGTACTTC

V gene: TRBV7-3
D gene: .
clone size: few
J gene: TRBJ1-2
CDR3 protein: CASSLGPNYGYTF
CDR3 DNA: TGTGCCAGCAGCTTGGGACCCAACTATGGCTACACCTTC

V gene: TRBV6-5
D gene: TRBD1
clone size: few
J gene: TRBJ1-1
CDR3 protein: CASGPGTARWTEAFF
CDR3 DNA: TGTGCCAGCGGGCCCGGGACAGCGCGGTGGACTGAAGCTTTCTTT

V gene: TRBV7-2
D gene: .
clone size: few
J gene: TRBJ2-5
CDR3 protein: CASSQTRSEETQYF
CDR3 DNA: TGTGCCAGCAGCCAGACTAGGTCGGAAGAGACCCAGTACTTC

V gene: TRBV7-9
D gene: .
clone size: .
J gene: TRBJ1-5
CDR3 protein: CASSTGEQPQHF
CDR3 DNA: TGTGCCAGCAGCACTGGGGAGCAGCCCCAGCATTTT

V gene: TRBV5-1
D gene: .
clone size: few
J gene: TRBJ2-3
CDR3 protein: CASRLLGGTDTQYF
CDR3 DNA: TGCGCCAGCAGGCTGCTGGGGGGCACAGATACGCAGTATTTT

V gene: TRBV14
D gene: .
clone size: .
J gene: TRBJ2-7
CDR3 protein: CASSQVRGLGDEQYF
CDR3 DNA: TGTGCCAGCAGCCAAGTCAGGGGCCTGGGTGACGAGCAGTACTTC

V gene: TRBV5-1
D gene: .
clone size: few
J gene: TRBJ2-7
CDR3 protein: CASSPEGRSYEQYF
CDR3 DNA: TGCGCCAGCAGCCCGGAGGGCCGGTCCTACGAGCAGTACTTC

V gene: TRBV28
D gene: .
clone size: .
J gene: TRBJ2-5
CDR3 protein: CASSRTGTKETQYF
CDR3 DNA: TGTGCCAGCAGCCGAACCGGGACAAAAGAGACCCAGTACTTC

V gene: TRBV28
D gene: .
clone size: few
J gene: TRBJ2-6
CDR3 protein: CASSRQVSGANVLTF
CDR3 DNA: TGTGCCAGCAGTAGACAGGTCTCTGGGGCCAACGTCCTGACTTTC

V gene: TRBV12-3/TRBV12-4
D gene: TRBD1
clone size: many
J gene: TRBJ1-1
CDR3 protein: CASSLGQGIEAFF
CDR3 DNA: TGTGCCAGCAGTTTAGGACAGGGAATTGAAGCTTTCTTT

V gene: TRBV12-3/TRBV12-4
D gene: TRBD2
clone size: few
J gene: TRBJ2-4
CDR3 protein: CASSLVGGSAKNIQYF
CDR3 DNA: TGTGCCAGCAGCCTAGTGGGGGGGTCGGCCAAAAACATTCAGTACTTC

V gene: TRBV20-1
D gene: .
clone size: few
J gene: TRBJ1-5
CDR3 protein: CSASGRINQPQHF
CDR3 DNA: TGCAGTGCTAGTGGACGGATCAATCAGCCCCAGCATTTT

V gene: TRBV28
D gene: TRBD2
clone size: many
J gene: TRBJ2-7
CDR3 protein: CASSPIHSGRASRYEQYF
CDR3 DNA: TGTGCCAGCAGTCCGATTCATAGCGGGAGGGCTTCAAGATACGAGCAGTACTTC

V gene: TRBV7-2
D gene: TRBD2
clone size: many
J gene: TRBJ2-2
CDR3 protein: CASSLVGLAQTGELFF
CDR3 DNA: TGTGCCAGCAGCTTAGTCGGACTAGCGCAAACCGGGGAGCTGTTTTTT

V gene: TRBV20-1
D gene: .
clone size: few
J gene: TRBJ2-2
CDR3 protein: CSARAYTGELFF
CDR3 DNA: TGCAGTGCTAGAGCATATACCGGGGAGCTGTTTTTT

V gene: TRBV12-3/TRBV12-4
D gene: .
clone size: few
J gene: TRBJ1-4
CDR3 protein: CASSPQGNEKLFF
CDR3 DNA: TGTGCCAGCAGTCCTCAGGGGAATGAAAAACTGTTTTTT

V gene: TRBV10-3
D gene: TRBD2
clone size: .
J gene: TRBJ2-1
CDR3 protein: CAISESILAGYNEQFF
CDR3 DNA: TGTGCCATCAGTGAGTCGATACTAGCGGGATACAATGAGCAGTTCTTC

V gene: TRBV20-1
D gene: TRBD2
clone size: few
J gene: TRBJ2-5
CDR3 protein: CSASGLAGGQETQYF
CDR3 DNA: TGCAGTGCTAGTGGACTAGCGGGAGGACAAGAGACCCAGTACTTC

V gene: TRBV5-1
D gene: .
clone size: many
J gene: TRBJ2-6
CDR3 protein: CASSPGLFSGANVLTF
CDR3 DNA: TGCGCCAGCAGCCCTGGACTGTTCTCTGGGGCCAACGTCCTGACTTTC

V gene: TRBV15
D gene: .
clone size: .
J gene: TRBJ2-3
CDR3 protein: CATSSNGRGRDTQYF
CDR3 DNA: TGTGCCACCAGCTCAAACGGACGAGGAAGGGATACGCAGTATTTT

V gene: TRBV7-9
D gene: TRBD2
clone size: .
J gene: TRBJ2-1
CDR3 protein: CASSLSLAGDNEQFF
CDR3 DNA: TGTGCCAGCAGCTTGTCACTAGCGGGAGACAATGAGCAGTTCTTC

V gene: TRBV20-1
D gene: .
clone size: few
J gene: TRBJ2-5
CDR3 protein: CSETGNQETQYF
CDR3 DNA: TGCAGTGAAACAGGGAACCAAGAGACCCAGTACTTC

V gene: TRBV29-1
D gene: .
clone size: few
J gene: TRBJ1-1
CDR3 protein: CSVISGGYTEAFF
CDR3 DNA: TGCAGCGTTATCAGCGGCGGATACACTGAAGCTTTCTTT

V gene: TRBV11-3
D gene: .
clone size: .
J gene: TRBJ2-1
CDR3 protein: CASSTFSLPRCNEQFF
CDR3 DNA: TGTGCCAGCAGCACCTTTTCGTTACCCAGGTGCAATGAGCAGTTCTTC